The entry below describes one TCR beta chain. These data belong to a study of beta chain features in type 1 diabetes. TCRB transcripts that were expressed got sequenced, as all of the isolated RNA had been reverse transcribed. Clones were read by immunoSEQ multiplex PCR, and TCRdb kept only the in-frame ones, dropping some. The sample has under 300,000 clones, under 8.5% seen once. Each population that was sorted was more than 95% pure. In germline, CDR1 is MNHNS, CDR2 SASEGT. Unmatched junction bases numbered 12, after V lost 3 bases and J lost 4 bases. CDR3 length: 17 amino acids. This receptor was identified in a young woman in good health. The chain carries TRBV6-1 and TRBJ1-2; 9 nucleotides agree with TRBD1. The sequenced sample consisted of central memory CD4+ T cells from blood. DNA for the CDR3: TGTGCCAGCAGTGACGTCCCGGGACAGGGTTCAACCTATGGCTACACCTTC. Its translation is CASSDVPGQGSTYGYTF.